One sample yielded the 24 T cell receptor beta chains listed below, sequenced in a study of type 1 regulatory T cells. No antigen has been assigned to these receptors. TCRdb re-called the reads through MiXCR, storing one row per CDR3 protein. The sample lists roughly 46,000 distinct CDR3 sequences; 12% were seen once. Sequenced sample: cultured non-Tr1 T cells, either the whole culture or a sorted T cell fraction (not recorded which). Receptor source: a human donor in good health.

This clonotype has a count of ten or more. The rearrangement links TRBV20-1 to TRBJ1-5; no definite D call. V was shortened by 6 bases and J by 6 bases, with 12 bases between the two germline ends. CDR1 and CDR2 from the germline V gene are DFQATT and SNEGSKA (reference sequence). CDR3 length: 12 residues. CDR3 protein: CSAGGWAQPQHF. The DNA for the CDR3 is TGCAGTGCCGGCGGATGGGCTCAGCCCCAGCATTTT.

This clonotype came up a few times. The CDR3 DNA is TGCGCCAGCAGCAGTAACGCGAAGGATGAGCAGTTCTTC. Amino acids: CASSSNAKDEQFF. This rearrangement joins TRBV5-1 to TRBJ2-1; D ambiguous. The CDR3 runs to 13 residues. With 4 bases removed from V and 8 bases from J, the gap between germline ends came to 13 bases. Germline V CDR1 and CDR2: SGHRS, YFSETQ.

This sequence joins TRBV6-5 and TRBJ1-3; 8 nucleotides match TRBD1. Germline CDR1 is MNHEY and CDR2 is SVGAGI. V shed 4 bases and J 4 bases; nucleotides not matched to a gene: 12. This CDR3 comprises 17 residues. The CDR3 reads CASSFAGGASSGNTIYF. The CDR3 nucleotides are TGTGCCAGCAGTTTCGCAGGGGGCGCAAGCTCCGGAAACACCATATATTTT.

This clonotype was counted ten times or more. The chain employs TRBV5-6 and TRBJ1-2, with a tentative D call TRBD1 (6 bases). The V end was cut by 8 bases, the J end by 3 bases, with 11 bases between. The germline V gene has CDR1 SGHDT and CDR2 YYEEEE. This CDR3 has 12 residues. This chain's CDR3 is CASRQDDYGYTF. The DNA for the CDR3 is TGTGCCAGTCGACAGGACGACTATGGCTACACCTTC.

The sample holds many counts of this clonotype. The chain uses TRBV20-1 and TRBJ2-1; D is ambiguous. The CDR3 totals 13 residues. The V end lost 3 bases, the J end lost 1 base, and 7 bases lay between the germline ends. Germline CDR1 and CDR2: DFQATT and SNEGSKA (reference sequence). As DNA, the CDR3 is TGCAGTGCTAGTGTGGGGTCCTACAATGAGCAGTTCTTC. It translates to CSASVGSYNEQFF.

In its sample, this clonotype was seen many times. V usage is TRBV9 and J usage is TRBJ2-7; the match to TRBD2 covers 13 bases. The trim removed 3 bases at V and 6 bases at J, leaving 9 bases unmatched. Germline CDR1 reads SGDLS; CDR2 reads YYNGEE. The CDR3 sequence is 16 residues long. The CDR3 region is CASSARTSGRVSEQYF. The DNA of the CDR3 is TGTGCCAGCAGCGCCCGGACTAGCGGGAGAGTGAGCGAGCAGTACTTC.

This clonotype was found many times. The chain employs TRBV5-1 and TRBJ2-7; 10 bases match TRBD1. Germline assignment: CDR1 SGHRS and CDR2 YFSETQ. The CDR3 totals 16 residues. V was pared by 6 bases and J by 6 bases, with 15 bases of the junction left unmatched. The CDR3 DNA reads TGCGCCAGCAACAAAGACCCCGGGACAGGGGTGGGCGAGCAGTACTTC. As protein: CASNKDPGTGVGEQYF.

This clonotype was detected ten times or more. V gene TRBV20-1 combines with J gene TRBJ2-1, with D maybe TRBD2 (6 bases). V was shortened by 5 bases and J by 4 bases, with 9 bases between the two germline ends. From germline, CDR1 is DFQATT and CDR2 SNEGSKA (reference sequence). The CDR3 is 12 amino acids. CDR3 nucleotide sequence: TGCAGTGCTGAGACTAGTTACAATGAGCAGTTCTTC. Residues: CSAETSYNEQFF.

This clonotype was detected many times. The chain couples TRBV5-1 to TRBJ2-3, with D perhaps matching TRBD2 (6 bases). V lost 0 bases and J lost 2, with 10 bases in between. This CDR3 region has 15 residues. CDR1 is SGHRS and CDR2 is YFSETQ in the germline V gene. CDR3 nucleotide sequence: TGCGCCAGCAGCTTGGACGGCGGGAACACAGATACGCAGTATTTT. Translated, it gives CASSLDGGNTDTQYF.

This clonotype was counted only a few times. This chain joins TRBV7-2 and TRBJ2-5; D remains unclear. V shed 5 bases and J shed 3 bases, with 16 bases lying between them. Germline lookup yields CDR1 SGHTA and CDR2 FQGNSA. The CDR3 is 15 amino acids. CDR3 DNA: TGTGCCAGCAGCCTCAACCCGGGCTCTAAAGAGACCCAGTACTTC. Translating gives CASSLNPGSKETQYF. The full variable domain, with the rest looked up from reference TRBV7-2 and TRBJ2-5, is GAGVSQSPSNKVTEKGKDVELRCDPISGHTALYWYRQSLGQGLEFLIYFQGNSAPDKSGLPSDRFSAERTGGSVSTLTIQRTQQEDSAVYLCASSLNPGSKETQYFGPGTRLLVL.

This clonotype was found many times. This rearrangement joins TRBV20-1 to TRBJ2-3; possible D gene TRBD2, 5 bases. CDR1 is DFQATT and CDR2 is SNEGSKA in the germline V gene (reference sequence). The CDR3 is made up of 16 amino acids. Trimming cost V 0 bases and J 2 bases, with 15 bases left between them. CDR3 DNA sequence: TGCAGTGCTAGAGACATTGGGGAGCGGTTCACAGATACGCAGTATTTT. Translated: CSARDIGERFTDTQYF.

Comments on this clonotype: A clone one base away is much larger, so this may be a read error. The chain employs TRBV10-3 and TRBJ2-1, with no clear D. The V and J ends lost 11 bases and 3 bases respectively, with 17 bases between them. Germline V gene sequence: CDR1 ENHRY, CDR2 SYGVKD. The length of the CDR3 is 14 residues. The CDR3 DNA reads as TGTGCCTCCTTAGGTGATGCACGCTACAATGAGCAGTTCTTC. As protein: CASLGDARYNEQFF.

This clonotype was observed many times. The rearrangement links TRBV6-1 to TRBJ2-1; 11 bases match TRBD2. Germline CDR1 is MNHNS and CDR2 is SASEGT. The CDR3 covers 15 residues. V lost 8 bases, J lost 3 bases, and 6 bases stayed unmatched. The CDR3 bases are TGTGCCAGCGCACTGGGACTAGCGGACTACAATGAGCAGTTCTTC. This translates into CASALGLADYNEQFF.

This clonotype was found a few times. The rearrangement joins TRBV3-1 to TRBJ2-2, with D uncertain. CDR3 length: 12 residues. Germline CDR1 reads LGHDT; CDR2 reads YNNKEL (reference sequence). Trimming stripped 4 bases from V and 5 bases from J, with 5 bases between. CDR3 sequence (DNA): TGTGCCAGCAGCCTATTAACCGGGGAGCTGTTTTTT. This translates into CASSLLTGELFF.

This clonotype showed up many times. This chain connects TRBV12-3 or TRBV12-4 to TRBJ1-2; D gene unclear. Trimming left V 4 bases short and J 4 bases short, with 16 bases between. The CDR3 covers 15 residues. CDR3 loop: CASSSRRGTFYGYTF. The CDR3 DNA sequence: TGTGCCAGCAGTTCCCGACGGGGTACCTTCTATGGCTACACCTTC.

This clonotype has at least ten counts. The chain carries TRBV12-3 or TRBV12-4 and TRBJ2-7; 8 bases are a match to TRBD2. This CDR3 spans 14 amino acids. The V and J ends lost 6 bases and 0 bases, in that order; junction bases with no gene match: 4. The CDR3 spells CASRTSGGSYEQYF. DNA for the CDR3: TGTGCCAGCAGAACTAGCGGTGGCTCCTACGAGCAGTACTTC.

This chain connects TRBV18 to TRBJ2-6; D not resolved. Germline V lookup: CDR1 KGHSH, CDR2 LQKENI. V dropped 2 bases and J dropped 0 bases, with 11 bases sitting between them. The CDR3 loop spans 17 amino acids. The CDR3 sequence: CASSPVGLYSGANVLTF. CDR3 DNA sequence: TGTGCCAGCTCACCAGTAGGCCTTTACTCTGGGGCCAACGTCCTGACTTTC.

This clonotype was counted many times. The chain combines TRBV5-1 with TRBJ2-2, with D possibly called TRBD1 or TRBD2 (5 bases each). The CDR3 sequence is 16 residues long. Germline V gene sequence: CDR1 SGHRS, CDR2 YFSETQ. V dropped 4 bases and J dropped 7 bases, with 20 bases sitting between them. The CDR3, as DNA: TGCGCCAGCAGCGGCCTCGGGGCCACCCGCGGCGGGGAGCTGTTTTTT. This translates into CASSGLGATRGGELFF. Together with reference TRBV5-1 and TRBJ2-2, the CDR3 gives the full variable domain: KAGVTQTPRYLIKTRGQQVTLSCSPISGHRSVSWYQQTPGQGLQFLFEYFSETQRNKGNFPGRFSGRQFSNSRSEMNVSTLELGDSALYLCASSGLGATRGGELFFGEGSRLTVL.

As for this clonotype: A read error is possible here, since a much larger clone lies one base away. J is TRBJ2-7 and V is TRBV5-1, with 10 bases lining up with TRBD2. The V gene's germline CDR1 is SGHRS and CDR2 YFSETQ. The CDR3 sequence is 15 residues long. Here the CDR3 reads CTSSLDLAGVGEQYF. DNA for the CDR3: TGCACCAGCAGCTTGGACCTAGCGGGAGTTGGCGAGCAGTACTTC.

This clonotype was found many times. The chain employs TRBV25-1 and TRBJ2-3; D is possibly TRBD2 (6 bases). The V end lost 5 bases, the J end lost 0 bases, and 6 bases lay between the germline ends. The germline V gene encodes CDR1 MGHDK and CDR2 SYGVNS. This CDR3 has 13 residues. CDR3 nucleotide sequence: TGTGCCAGCAGTAGCGGGAGCACAGATACGCAGTATTTT. Amino acids: CASSSGSTDTQYF. Variable domain in full (rest from reference TRBV25-1 and TRBJ2-3): EADIYQTPRYLVIGTGKKITLECSQTMGHDKMYWYQQDPGMELHLIHYSYGVNSTEKGDLSSESTVSRIRTEHFPLTLESARPSHTSQYLCASSSGSTDTQYFGPGTRLTVL.

This clonotype was seen ten or more times. The chain is built from TRBV6-5 and TRBJ2-7; D possibly corresponds to TRBD1 (5 bases). The CDR3 sequence is 13 residues long. V was clipped by 8 bases and J by 5 bases, with 16 bases between them. Germline-derived CDR1 and CDR2 are MNHEY and SVGAGI. In DNA form, the CDR3 reads TGTGCCAGCTGGGGCCTGAACGGTCACGAGCAGTACTTC. Protein sequence: CASWGLNGHEQYF.

In this sample, this clonotype turned up many times. The CDR3 DNA is TGTGCCAGCAGCTGGGACAGAATTAACACTGAAGCTTTCTTT. This encodes CASSWDRINTEAFF. J is TRBJ1-1 and V is TRBV6-5; TRBD1 aligns across 7 bases. V lost 6 bases, J lost 2 bases, and 6 bases stayed unmatched. The CDR3 covers 14 residues. The germline CDR1 and CDR2 sequences are MNHEY and SVGAGI.

The genes are TRBV28 and TRBJ2-4; 8 nucleotides agree with TRBD1. The V gene's germline CDR1 is MDHEN and CDR2 SYDVKM. Trimming at V came to 5 bases and at J to 13 bases, leaving 13 bases not matched to a gene. This CDR3 has 14 residues. CDR3 sequence reads: CASSPRTGTSEQYF. DNA for the CDR3: TGTGCCAGCAGTCCCCGGACAGGGACAAGTGAGCAGTACTTC.

In its sample, this clonotype was seen many times. The genes are TRBV5-4 and TRBJ1-1; possible D gene TRBD1, 5 bases. V lost 3 bases to trimming and J lost 10 bases, with 16 bases between them. Germline V gene data show CDR1 as SGHNT and CDR2 as YYREEE (reference sequence). The CDR3 has 13 residues. The CDR3 DNA reads TGTGCCAGCAGCTCCCGGGGGGGGTTGCGAGCTTTCTTT. This sequence encodes CASSSRGGLRAFF. The complete variable domain, with remaining parts taken from reference TRBV5-4 and TRBJ1-1, reads ETGVTQSPTHLIKTRGQQVTLRCSSQSGHNTVSWYQQALGQGPQFIFQYYREEENGRGNFPPRFSGLQFPNYSSELNVNALELDDSALYLCASSSRGGLRAFFGQGTRLTVV.